This T cell receptor (beta chain) was documented in a study of blood T cell repertoires in COVID-19. On the study more broadly: Samples representing acute and convalescent COVID-19 were sourced from the United States, Italy and Spain. Sample material is recorded as cDNA or gDNA derived from T cells, B-cell-depleted T cells, or PBMCs.

Per germline, CDR1 SQVTM and CDR2 ANQGSEA. The CDR3 runs 18 residues. With 6 bases clipped from V and 6 bases from J, the junction kept 17 bases outside the gene matches. Here immunoSEQ multiplex PCR was the method, and the copy in TCRdb shows in-frame clones only, minus some. Here the sample spans about 240,000 clones, roughly 90% being singletons. The source is a man aged 60-69 years with acute or convalescent COVID-19. Sequencing was performed on peripheral blood. This chain joins TRBV29-1 and TRBJ2-3; 14 bases are a match to TRBD2. The CDR3 sequence is CSVSRLAGGPSGLDTQYF. The CDR3 region has the DNA TGCAGCGTCAGTAGACTAGCGGGAGGGCCTTCAGGCTTGGATACGCAGTATTTT.